The rows below give T cell receptor beta chains drawn from one sample of a study of cytomegalovirus exposure and HLA in healthy donors. The table came from immunoSEQ multiplex PCR; TCRdb's copy has only in-frame clones and leaves some out. Among approximately 170,000 clones listed, roughly four fifths were seen once. The sequencing sample was made of PBMCs. Receptors originate from a woman aged 25 to 39 in good health and CMV-seropositive. The CDR3 runs from the conserved cysteine through the conserved F or W. A D gene is named only where the DNA matches it firmly. Only part of the rows carry a size: once, few, many, or a class if the clone is expanded.

>TRBJ2-1|13|TRBD2|.|TRBV2
TGTGCCAGCACAGCGGGAGGGCCGTATGAGCAGTTCTTC
CASTAGGPYEQFF
>TRBJ2-4|13|.|.|TRBV2
TGTGCCAGCAGAGGAGAGGGTGGGCACATTCAGTACTTC
CASRGEGGHIQYF
>TRBJ2-1|15|TRBD2|.|TRBV28
TGTGCCAGCAGTCCCCGGAGCGGGAGAAACAATGAGCAGTTCTTC
CASSPRSGRNNEQFF
>TRBJ2-3|15|TRBD1|.|TRBV10-1
TGCGCCAGCAGTGAGTTGGCAGGGGGCATAGATACGCAGTATTTT
CASSELAGGIDTQYF
>TRBJ2-1|12|.|.|TRBV29-1
TGCAGCGTTGCAGGGGGGTACAATGAGCAGTTCTTC
CSVAGGYNEQFF
>TRBJ2-3|17|.|.|TRBV29-1
TGCAGCGTTGGGCCGGGACTGAAAGCTGTTAGCACAGATACGCAGTATTTT
CSVGPGLKAVSTDTQYF
>TRBJ2-1|17|TRBD2|few|TRBV5-1
TGCGCCAGCAGCTTCGGACTAGCGGGCAGGCTGGTAGATGAGCAGTTCTTC
CASSFGLAGRLVDEQFF
>TRBJ2-7|16|.|.|TRBV5-6
TGTGCCAGCAGCTTGGATTTAGGGGACTCCCAATACGAGCAGTACTTC
CASSLDLGDSQYEQYF
>TRBJ1-5|14|TRBD1|.|TRBV28
TGTGCCAGCAGCCGTCGACAGGGAAGTCAGCCCCAGCATTTT
CASSRRQGSQPQHF
>TRBJ2-3|16|TRBD2|.|TRBV5-1
TGCGCCAGCAGCTTGGTTTTGCGGGAGGAGGGAGATACGCAGTATTTT
CASSLVLREEGDTQYF
>TRBJ2-1|16|.|few|TRBV28
TGTGCCAGCAGGATTAGCGGATTTAGCTCCTACAATGAGCAGTTCTTC
CASRISGFSSYNEQFF
>TRBJ2-3|18|.|.|TRBV7-9
TGTGCCAGCAGGCCAGAATTGGGGGCGACTTCTAGCACAGATACGCAGTATTTT
CASRPELGATSSTDTQYF
>TRBJ2-5|15|.|.|TRBV29-1
TGCAGCGTTGACTATCTTACCGTCGGAGGGGAGACCCAGTACTTC
CSVDYLTVGGETQYF
>TRBJ1-1|17|.|.|TRBV14
TGTGCCAGCAGCCAGTTAGAGGGTCGGCCTATGAACACTGAAGCTTTCTTT
CASSQLEGRPMNTEAFF
>TRBJ2-7|15|TRBD1|.|TRBV9
TGTGCCAGCAGCCCCCCCCGCGGACAGGGTAACGAGCAGTACTTC
CASSPPRGQGNEQYF
>TRBJ2-1|15|.|few|TRBV2
TGTGCCAGCAGTGATTTTGCGCTAGATAACAATGAGCAGTTCTTC
CASSDFALDNNEQFF
>TRBJ2-1|19|TRBD1|.|TRBV2
TGTGCCAGCAGTGCGGGGGACAGGGTAAAACCCAGCTCCTACAATGAGCAGTTCTTC
CASSAGDRVKPSSYNEQFF
>TRBJ2-3|15|.|once|TRBV18
TGTGCCAGCTCAAAAGTAGCGGCTAGCACAGATACGCAGTATTTT
CASSKVAASTDTQYF
>TRBJ2-1|14|.|.|TRBV27
TGTGCCAGCAGATCGACAGGAACCAACAATGAGCAGTTCTTC
CASRSTGTNNEQFF
>TRBJ1-5|15|TRBD1|.|TRBV27
TGTGCCAGCAGCCGGACAGGGTCCGGCAATCAGCCCCAGCATTTT
CASSRTGSGNQPQHF